The 13 T cell receptor beta chains below come from one sample, sequenced in a study of memory CD4+ T cells and cytomegalovirus serostatus. Assay used: immunoSEQ multiplex PCR; TCRdb lists only in-frame clones, some missing. The data contain 50,000 or so clones, roughly 80% of them singletons. Single viable CD3+CD4+CD8-CD45RO+ cells were sorted as the memory CD4+ T cells. Sequenced material: memory CD4+ T cells from blood. All receptors come from an adult in good health and CMV-seronegative.

The rearrangement uses TRBV5-5 and TRBJ1-1; perhaps TRBD1 as D (5 bases). Germline-derived CDR1 and CDR2 are SGHKS and YYEKEE (reference sequence). The CDR3 totals 14 residues. The germline V and J ends were trimmed by 4 bases and 2 bases, with 12 bases remaining between them. The DNA of the CDR3 is TGTGCCAGCAGCCCGGGACCGATCAACACTGAAGCTTTCTTT. This sequence encodes CASSPGPINTEAFF.

V is TRBV4-1 and J is TRBJ2-2, with 7 bases lining up with TRBD2. CDR3 length equals 15 residues. Germline CDR1 MGHRA, CDR2 YSYEKL. Trimming removed 8 bases from V and 2 bases from J; junction bases left unmatched: 8. CDR3 protein: CASRPGTINTGELFF. CDR3 in DNA: TGCGCCAGCCGACCCGGGACTATCAACACCGGGGAGCTGTTTTTT.

The V gene is TRBV19, the J gene TRBJ1-5; weak D call: TRBD1 (6 bases). CDR1 is LNHDA, CDR2 SQIVND, per germline (reference sequence). The CDR3 is made up of 14 amino acids. The V and J ends lost 7 bases and 2 bases respectively, with 12 bases between them. The CDR3 DNA sequence: TGTGCCAGTACAGGGGTTGGCGGCAATCAGCCCCAGCATTTT. The encoded protein is CASTGVGGNQPQHF.

V gene TRBV5-4 combines with J gene TRBJ2-1; the match to TRBD1 covers 10 bases. J gave up 9 bases and V 2 bases, and 8 bases lay outside the gene matches. CDR3 length: 15 amino acids. The germline CDR1 and CDR2 sequences are SGHNT and YYREEE (reference sequence). The CDR3 sequence: CASSFRQGAISEQFF. The CDR3 DNA is TGTGCCAGCAGCTTTAGACAGGGGGCTATCAGTGAGCAGTTCTTC.

The genes are TRBV28 and TRBJ1-5, with D hard to call. Trimming pared 5 bases from V and 4 bases from J, leaving 12 bases between. The germline V gene encodes CDR1 MDHEN and CDR2 SYDVKM. The CDR3 spans 14 residues. This CDR3 reads CASSLGSGNQPQHF. The CDR3 DNA follows: TGTGCCAGCAGTCTCGGGTCCGGAAATCAGCCCCAGCATTTT. Looking up the rest from reference TRBV28 and TRBJ1-5 gives the full variable domain: DVKVTQSSRYLVKRTGEKVFLECVQDMDHENMFWYRQDPGLGLRLIYFSYDVKMKEKGDIPEGYSVSREKKERFSLILESASTNQTSMYLCASSLGSGNQPQHFGDGTRLSIL.

This sequence joins TRBV5-4 and TRBJ2-5; D remains ambiguous. Germline loops: CDR1 SGHNT, CDR2 YYREEE (reference sequence). The CDR3 is 13 amino acids. V gave up 5 bases and J gave up 4 bases, with 12 bases separating them. The chain's CDR3 is CASRNRTIETQYF. In nucleotides, the CDR3 is TGTGCCAGCAGGAACCGGACGATAGAGACCCAGTACTTC.

This clone is medium-sized. The V and J genes are TRBV30 and TRBJ1-3; D call uncertain. V gave up 0 bases and J gave up 1 base, with 4 bases separating them. The CDR3 loop spans 13 amino acids. Germline CDR1 is GTSNPN and CDR2 is SVGIG (reference sequence). Here the CDR3 reads CAWSVSSGNTIYF. DNA of the CDR3: TGTGCCTGGAGTGTATCGTCTGGAAACACCATATATTTT.

This chain links TRBV10-3 with TRBJ2-5, with unresolved D. Trimming took off 0 bases at V and 5 bases at J, with 4 bases between the two ends. Germline V gives CDR1 ENHRY, CDR2 SYGVKD. The CDR3 runs 12 residues. DNA of the CDR3: TGTGCCATCAGTGAGTCGACTGAGACCCAGTACTTC. Protein product: CAISESTETQYF.

V usage is TRBV15 and J usage is TRBJ1-2; D is ambiguous. The germline CDR1 and CDR2 sequences are LNHNV and YYDKDF (reference sequence). CDR3 length: 14 amino acids. Between the trimmed V and J ends, which lost 5 bases and 2 bases, there was a span of 12 bases. In DNA, the CDR3 is TGTGCCACCAGCCTACCGCGGGCGAACTATGGCTACACCTTC. It translates to CATSLPRANYGYTF.

Here the CDR3 reads CASRGTGVISEQFF. DNA for the CDR3: TGTGCCAGCAGGGGGACAGGGGTTATTTCCGAGCAGTTCTTC. The chain is built from TRBV27 and TRBJ2-1, with 10 bases fitting TRBD1. After removal of 6 bases from V and 10 bases from J, the junction contained 9 bases not matched to a gene. The CDR3 has 14 amino acids. CDR1 is MNHEY and CDR2 is SMNVEV in the germline V gene (reference sequence).

The chain carries TRBV30 and TRBJ1-5; D perhaps matches TRBD1 (6 bases). This CDR3 comprises 13 residues. Germline CDR1 is GTSNPN and CDR2 is SVGIG (reference sequence). V dropped 4 bases and J dropped 6 bases, with 13 bases sitting between them. CDR3 DNA sequence: TGTGCCTGGAATCAGGGGTTTGGTCAGCCCCAGCATTTT. It codes for CAWNQGFGQPQHF.

This chain links TRBV29-1 with TRBJ2-5; 7 positions match TRBD1. The J segment lost 4 bases and the V segment lost 8 bases, leaving 10 bases of the junction unmatched. CDR3 length equals 13 residues. Germline V gene sequence: CDR1 SQVTM, CDR2 ANQGSEA. CDR3 in amino acids: CSTGQARSETQYF. CDR3 DNA: TGCAGCACCGGACAGGCAAGGTCAGAGACCCAGTACTTC.

The chain links TRBV4-1 to TRBJ1-3, with 7 bases identical to TRBD1. The CDR3 is made up of 20 amino acids. Germline CDR1 and CDR2: MGHRA and YSYEKL. V dropped 0 bases and J dropped 4; count of bases not matched to a gene: 18. Here the CDR3 reads CASSQDLIVQTGTKGNTIYF. CDR3 DNA: TGCGCCAGCAGCCAAGATCTGATAGTGCAGACAGGGACGAAAGGAAACACCATATATTTT.